The present entry profiles one TCR beta chain with its context. The antigen is not known. This sample was taken from a study of cytomegalovirus exposure and HLA in healthy donors. Notes on the study in general: Researchers had no immune exposure information except CMV serostatus available.

The PCR made use of 60 Vbeta and 13 Jbeta primers. Profiled with immunoSEQ multiplex PCR; TCRdb holds only in-frame clones, not every one. The data contain about 88,000 clones, about 87% of them singletons. Deletions cut 4 bases from V and 2 bases from J, with 12 bases between. CDR1 is SGHRS and CDR2 is YFSETQ in the germline V gene. The CDR3 has 14 amino acids. Sequenced input: PBMCs. The sequence derives from a man younger than 30 in good health and CMV-seronegative. The chain combines TRBV5-1 with TRBJ2-5; D perhaps matches TRBD1 (6 bases). CDR3 nucleotide sequence: TGCGCCAGCAGCCCCGGGACACGTCAAGAGACCCAGTACTTC. Amino acid sequence: CASSPGTRQETQYF.